The 20 T cell receptor beta chains below were found in one sample sequenced in a study of tumor-infiltrating lymphocytes in primary liver carcinoma. Co-extraction of RNA and DNA was performed on roughly 20-34 mg of unsorted bulk tissue. Making TCR beta cDNA involved approximately 510 ng total RNA and a constant-region primer. Library construction for TCR beta comprised three nested multiplex PCR rounds performed with slightly modified ARM-PCR. A C-beta reverse primer and TRBV1-TRBV30 forward primers served in each of the first two PCR rounds, at approximately 10 cycles apiece. Each CDR3 protein gets one entry after TCRdb re-called the multiplex PCR reads with MiXCR. The sample yields approximately 120,000 distinct CDR3 sequences, 64% seen once. Sequencing was performed on liver tumor tissue from sampling region 3. The subset here: tumor region T3, left-lateral pole. The source of these receptors is an older woman with primary liver carcinoma and hepatitis B virus infection.

This clonotype was recorded many times. The chain joins TRBV28 to TRBJ1-6; D perhaps matches TRBD1 (5 bases). This CDR3 has 13 residues. Deletions cut 7 bases from V and 6 bases from J, with 10 bases between. Germline lookup yields CDR1 MDHEN and CDR2 SYDVKM. CDR3 in amino acids: CASNRDGNSPLHF. Written as DNA, the CDR3 is TGTGCCAGCAACCGGGACGGTAATTCACCCCTCCACTTT.

This sequence joins TRBV11-2 and TRBJ2-7, with D tentatively TRBD1 or TRBD2 (5 bases each). Germline V gives CDR1 SGHAT, CDR2 FQNNGV. This CDR3 has 16 residues. V lost 3 bases and J 7 bases, leaving 22 bases between the germline ends. For the CDR3, the DNA is TGTGCCAGCAGCTTTGGGGCAGGAGGCGGATTCGAAGAGCAGTACTTC. This sequence encodes CASSFGAGGGFEEQYF.

On this clonotype itself: At one of its ends the junction is not consistent with the germline gene, which may arise from a read error. The chain employs TRBV11-2 and TRBJ1-2, with D tentatively TRBD1 (5 bases). This CDR3 is 13 amino acids long. Germline V gene data show CDR1 as SGHAT and CDR2 as FQNNGV. The CDR3 bases are TGCGCCGGCAGCCTAGGGGCCGGTTTTGGCTACACCTTC. Translated, it gives CAGSLGAGFGYTF.

Comments on this clonotype: Because it lacks the conserved phenylalanine or tryptophan at the end, this CDR3 is likely a read error. The CDR3 bases are TGTGCCAACAGCTTAGGGGGGTCACAGAACACTGAAGCTTTCTAT. It specifies CANSLGGSQNTEAFY. The rearrangement links TRBV7-9 to TRBJ1-1; a weak D match, TRBD1 (6 bases). Germline V gene data show CDR1 as SEHNR and CDR2 as FQNEAQ (reference sequence). This CDR3 is built from 15 residues.

A word on this clonotype: One junction end disagrees with the germline gene, perhaps due to a read error. V and J are TRBV11-2 and TRBJ2-7, with a weak D call TRBD1 (5 bases). The germline V gene has CDR1 SGHAT and CDR2 FQNNGV. There are 14 residues in the CDR3. CDR3 sequence reads: CASSLVGVHYEQYF. DNA of the CDR3: TGTGCCAGCAGCTTAGTAGGGGTTCACTACGAGCAGTACTTT. Full variable domain (missing parts from reference TRBV11-2 and TRBJ2-7): EAGVAQSPRYKIIEKRQSVAFWCNPISGHATLYWYQQILGQGPKLLIQFQNNGVVDDSQLPKDRFSAERLKGVDSTLKIQPAKLEDSAVYLCASSLVGVHYEQYFGPGTRLTVT.

Notes on this clonotype: An end of the junction does not agree with germline; a read error may underlie this. DNA for the CDR3: TGTGCCAGTTCACCTTACGGACAGGGTGTGATCTTCTTT. Translation: CASSPYGQGVIFF. The rearrangement uses TRBV18 and TRBJ1-1, with 8 bases matching TRBD1. The length of the CDR3 is 13 residues. Germline CDR1 and CDR2: KGHSH and LQKENI.

The chain joins TRBV29-1 to TRBJ1-1; TRBD1 is a possible D gene (6 bases). This CDR3 has 12 amino acids. The germline CDR1 and CDR2 sequences are SQVTM and ANQGSEA. V was cut by 5 bases and J by 6 bases, with 13 bases left in between. CDR3 region: CSVTGLVSEAFF. CDR3 coding DNA: TGCAGCGTTACAGGGCTTGTCTCTGAAGCTTTCTTT.

Ten or more counts support this clonotype. CDR3 DNA: TGTGCCATCAGCTATAGCGGGAGCTCCTACGAGCAGTACTTC. Translating it yields CAISYSGSSYEQYF. This chain uses TRBV10-3 with TRBJ2-7, with 9 bases that match TRBD2. The CDR3 sequence is 14 residues long. CDR1 and CDR2 (germline): ENHRY, SYGVKD. V was pared by 6 bases and J by 0 bases, with 3 bases of the junction left unmatched.

This clonotype has at least ten counts. The DNA of the CDR3 is TGTGCCAGCACCGGGGTAGGAACTGAAGCTTTCTTT. It translates to CASTGVGTEAFF. This rearrangement joins TRBV6-5 to TRBJ1-1; D remains unclear. This CDR3 is 12 amino acids long. The V gene lost 7 bases and the J gene lost 5 bases, with 11 bases spanning the gap. Germline V gene sequence: CDR1 MNHEY, CDR2 SVGAGI.

This clonotype came up once. One end of the junction fails to match germline, which may point to a read error. The rearrangement links TRBV5-5 to TRBJ1-5; D gene unclear. The CDR3 is made up of 15 amino acids. Germline CDR1 reads SGHKS; CDR2 reads YYEKEE (reference sequence). The CDR3 DNA reads TGTGCCAGCAGCCTTGGGTCGGCGGGAAATCCGCCCCAGCACTTT. As protein: CASSLGSAGNPPQHF.

To note about this clonotype: Mismatch with germline at one junction end may stem from a read error. The chain employs TRBV30 and TRBJ1-2; D unclear. The germline V gene has CDR1 GTSNPN and CDR2 SVGIG (reference sequence). This CDR3 contains 15 residues. The CDR3 nucleotides are TGTGCCTGGAGGACCAAGGGCCCAGCTAACTATAGCTACACCTTC. It translates to CAWRTKGPANYSYTF.

This chain connects TRBV11-1 to TRBJ2-7; a possible D gene is TRBD2 (6 bases). With 5 bases removed from V and 6 bases from J, the gap between germline ends came to 20 bases. This CDR3 is built from 15 residues. Germline CDR1 is SGHAT and CDR2 is FQDESV (reference sequence). CDR3 loop: CASSLWKAGLREQYF. The CDR3 bases are TGTGCCAGCAGCCTTTGGAAAGCAGGACTACGCGAGCAGTACTTC.

This clonotype has a handful of counts. This rearrangement joins TRBV29-1 to TRBJ2-7, with D perhaps TRBD2 (6 bases). V shed 5 bases and J shed 2 bases, with 13 bases lying between them. The germline V gene encodes CDR1 SQVTM and CDR2 ANQGSEA. The CDR3 has 13 residues. CDR3: CSVRPGLTYEQYF. The CDR3, as DNA: TGCAGCGTTCGTCCGGGACTGACCTACGAGCAGTACTTC.

This clonotype was detected only once. One end of the junction fails to match germline, which may point to a read error. The V call is TRBV5-1, the J call TRBJ1-5; D not certain. The CDR3 consists of 14 residues. Germline V gene sequence: CDR1 SGHRS, CDR2 YFSETQ. CDR3 residues: CSSSEGGGNQPQHF. CDR3 coding DNA: TGCTCCAGCAGCGAAGGAGGTGGCAATCAGCCCCAACATTTT.

As to this clonotype: A read error may explain this, as a much larger clone is one base away. V and J are TRBV19 and TRBJ1-1; D gene ambiguous. From germline, CDR1 is LNHDA and CDR2 SQIVND (reference sequence). The CDR3 runs 13 residues. The CDR3 here is CANSTIGGAEAFF. The CDR3 bases are TGTGCCAATAGTACCATCGGTGGGGCTGAAGCTTTCTTT.

Notes on this clonotype: It is likely a read error, because the conserved phenylalanine at the end of the CDR3 is missing. The V call is TRBV11-3, the J call TRBJ2-1; D tentatively fits TRBD1 or TRBD2 (5 bases each). V was trimmed by 5 bases and J by 8 bases, leaving 16 bases between them. Germline V gives CDR1 SGHNT, CDR2 YENEEA. This CDR3 has 14 amino acids. As DNA, the CDR3 is TGTGCCAGCAGCCCGGGACCTCTATGGGATGAGCAGTTCCTT. Translation: CASSPGPLWDEQFL.

With respect to this clonotype: This could be a read error, since a much larger clone is one nucleotide away. The chain uses TRBV12-3 or TRBV12-4 and TRBJ2-1, with D perhaps matching TRBD2 (6 bases). The length of the CDR3 is 14 residues. The CDR3 here is CASSLTSGLNDQFF. The CDR3 DNA reads as TGTGCCAGCAGTTTGACAAGCGGACTAAATGATCAGTTCTTC.

On this clonotype itself: A much bigger clone sits one base away, suggesting this may be a read error. This chain links TRBV5-1 with TRBJ1-2, with a weak D call TRBD1 (5 bases). Germline V lookup: CDR1 SGHRS, CDR2 YFSETQ. V lost 3 bases to trimming and J lost 0 bases, with 12 bases between them. This CDR3 spans 15 amino acids. The CDR3 region is CASSSRDAANYGYTF. The CDR3 nucleotides are TGCGCCAGCAGCTCCCGGGACGCAGCTAACTATGGCTACACCTTC.

For this clonotype: At one boundary the junction diverges from the germline segment, which might be a read error. The chain combines TRBV29-1 with TRBJ2-5, with a weak D call TRBD2 (5 bases). Looked up from germline, CDR1 is SQVTM and CDR2 is ANQGSEA. The CDR3 extends over 11 amino acids. CDR3 sequence reads: CSVGCGETRYF. The DNA for the CDR3 is TGCAGTGTTGGGTGTGGGGAGACCCGGTACTTC.

A note on this clonotype: One base away lies a much larger clone, so this may be a sequencing read error. The CDR3 does not close with the conserved phenylalanine or tryptophan, likely indicating a read error. This sequence joins TRBV5-1 and TRBJ2-1; D is ambiguous. Germline V lookup: CDR1 SGHRS, CDR2 YFSETQ. Trimming took off 1 base at V and 0 bases at J, with 8 bases between the two ends. CDR3 length equals 15 residues. This chain's CDR3 is CASSLFRDSYNEQFI. The CDR3 nucleotides read TGCGCCAGCAGCTTGTTCAGAGACTCCTACAATGAGCAGTTCATC.